One sample yielded the 9 T cell receptor beta chains listed below, sequenced in a study of metastatic and nonmetastatic thyroid tumors. Every patient was untreated before thyroid surgery. MiXCR re-clonotyped the PCR reads for TCRdb. The sample has approximately 41,000 clones; approximately 28% are singletons. The specimen was blood. The origin of the receptors is a male donor with papillary thyroid cancer or a benign thyroid nodule (not recorded which). Some clones in this sample may be carry-over from other donors' samples.

As to this clone: The sample carries other DNA sequences with the same CDR3. The J gene is TRBJ2-1, the V gene TRBV11-2, with a possible D match to TRBD2 (6 bases). The CDR3 spans 13 residues. The V end lost 5 bases, the J end lost 9 bases, and 14 bases lay between the germline ends. Germline CDR1 is SGHAT and CDR2 is FQNNGV. The CDR3 coding sequence is TGTGCCAGCAGCCTAGGCGGGGACGGTGAGCAGTTCTTC. Translated: CASSLGGDGEQFF.

This clone has just a few counts. V and J are TRBV6-1 and TRBJ2-7, with D perhaps TRBD1 (6 bases). CDR1 and CDR2 (germline): MNHNS, SASEGT. Trimming removed 5 bases from V and 2 bases from J, with 10 bases in between. The CDR3 covers 13 residues. The CDR3 region has the DNA TGTGCCAGCAGTCCAAGGACAGCCTACGAGCAGTACTTC. Amino acid sequence: CASSPRTAYEQYF.

V is TRBV5-1 and J is TRBJ2-7; perhaps D is TRBD1 or TRBD2 (7 bases each). With 5 bases removed from V and 4 bases from J, the gap between germline ends came to 16 bases. Germline V lookup: CDR1 SGHRS, CDR2 YFSETQ. This CDR3 region has 14 residues. The CDR3 region is CASSTSAGGYEQYF. CDR3 DNA: TGCGCCAGCAGTACTAGCGCAGGGGGTTACGAGCAGTACTTC.

This chain links TRBV7-3 with TRBJ2-2; a weak D match, TRBD1 (5 bases). From germline, CDR1 is SGHTA and CDR2 FQGTGA. The V gene lost 1 base and the J gene lost 2 bases, with 14 bases spanning the gap. The CDR3 is 17 amino acids. CDR3: CASSLNPWGPNTGELFF. CDR3 DNA sequence: TGTGCCAGCAGCTTAAATCCGTGGGGCCCCAACACCGGGGAGCTGTTTTTT. The full variable domain, with the rest looked up from reference TRBV7-3 and TRBJ2-2, is GAGVSQTPSNKVTEKGKYVELRCDPISGHTALYWYRQSLGQGPEFLIYFQGTGAADDSGLPNDRFFAVRPEGSVSTLKIQRTERGDSAVYLCASSLNPWGPNTGELFFGEGSRLTVL.

The rearrangement links TRBV11-2 to TRBJ2-7; 12 bases align to TRBD2. This CDR3 region has 17 residues. V shed 5 bases, J shed 7 bases, and the junction held 15 bases outside the gene matches. Germline values: CDR1 SGHAT, CDR2 FQNNGV. CDR3 sequence: CASSPSYLAGGFWEQYF. The CDR3 bases are TGTGCCAGCAGCCCTAGCTATCTAGCGGGAGGGTTTTGGGAGCAGTACTTC.

Of note for this clone: In this CDR3 the conserved last residue, phenylalanine or tryptophan, is missing, so a read error is likely. The chain carries TRBV20-1 and TRBJ1-4; 8 bases are a match to TRBD1. The CDR3 runs to 15 residues. The germline V gene has CDR1 DFQATT and CDR2 SNEGSKA (reference sequence). The ends lost 0 bases at V and 5 bases at J; junction bases unmatched: 5. CDR3 DNA: TGCAGTGCTAGAGAAGACGACAGGGGAAATGAAAAACTGTTTTAT. Its protein is CSAREDDRGNEKLFY.

This rearrangement joins TRBV6-1 to TRBJ1-2; TRBD1 aligns across 7 bases. V trimming: 11 bases; J trimming: 8 bases; junction bases outside the gene matches: 11. The germline gives CDR1 MNHNS, CDR2 SASEGT. The CDR3 sequence is 12 residues long. The DNA for the CDR3 is TGTGCCGCACGACAGGGATCGAAGGGCTACACCTTC. It is translated as CAARQGSKGYTF.

This clone counts as medium-sized (0.01 to 0.1%). This chain uses TRBV20-1 with TRBJ2-7; 9 nucleotides align to TRBD2. The CDR3 consists of 13 residues. V lost 0 bases and J lost 3; bases outside the gene matches: 0. Germline CDR1 and CDR2: DFQATT and SNEGSKA (reference sequence). CDR3 DNA: TGCAGTGCTAGAGAACTAGCGGGCTACGAGCAGTACTTC. Protein product: CSARELAGYEQYF.

This clone was seen repeatedly, ten times or more. This chain links TRBV5-4 with TRBJ2-2; either TRBD1 or TRBD2 may supply D (5 bases each). V gave up 0 bases and J gave up 5 bases, with 14 bases separating them. Germline V gives CDR1 SGHNT, CDR2 YYREEE (reference sequence). The CDR3 contains 16 residues. CDR3 amino acids: CASSLGSGAHTGELFF. The CDR3 nucleotides read TGTGCCAGCAGCTTGGGTTCCGGGGCGCATACCGGGGAGCTGTTTTTT.